This TCR beta chain derives from a study of cytomegalovirus exposure and HLA in healthy donors. Background on the study: There were fewer than 130 million unique TCR beta sequences, drawn from about 179 million T cells, in an earlier analysis. Study outcomes and limitations: Cytomegalovirus association was assigned to approximately 180 TCR beta chains. In a later analysis, HLA-C alleles had the fewest associated TCRs, DRB1 alleles the most. Rare TCR sequences predominated, though certain public TCRs were found in many donors.

Germline V gene sequence: CDR1 MDHEN, CDR2 SYDVKM. V was trimmed by 2 bases and J by 4 bases, leaving 11 bases between them. The CDR3 is 15 amino acids. Primers included in the PCR were 60 Vbeta and 13 Jbeta primers. The method was immunoSEQ multiplex PCR; TCRdb's version includes in-frame clones alone and lacks a portion of them. This sample has some 150,000 clones, with over 60% found just once. As regards this clone: The antigen is undetermined.

Specimen: PBMCs. The rearrangement joins TRBV28 to TRBJ2-2; possible D gene TRBD1, 6 bases. This TCR derives from a female donor in good health and CMV-seronegative. The chain's CDR3 is CASSLTGLGTGELFF. The CDR3 nucleotides are TGTGCCAGCAGTTTAACAGGGCTGGGCACCGGGGAGCTGTTTTTT.